Below, one T cell receptor (beta chain) is given with its context. Germline CDR1 and CDR2: MNHEY and SMNVEV (reference sequence). The CDR3 contains 13 residues. Trimming pared 2 bases from V and 11 bases from J, leaving 13 bases between. The data originate from a study of T cells in localized non-small cell lung cancer. TCRdb's table, derived via immunoSEQ multiplex PCR, lists solely in-frame clones and lacks some. This sample yields tens of thousands of clones, of which about nine tenths are seen a single time; approximately 24% belongs to the top ten. This material consisted of PBMCs, taken before any cancer treatment. This chain links TRBV27 with TRBJ2-1; D is uncertain. This TCR derives from a man aged 35 to 69 with stage II squamous cell lung carcinoma. For the CDR3, the DNA is TGTGCCAGCAGTTTAAGTCAGGCCGCCCAGCAGTTCTTC. Its protein is CASSLSQAAQQFF.